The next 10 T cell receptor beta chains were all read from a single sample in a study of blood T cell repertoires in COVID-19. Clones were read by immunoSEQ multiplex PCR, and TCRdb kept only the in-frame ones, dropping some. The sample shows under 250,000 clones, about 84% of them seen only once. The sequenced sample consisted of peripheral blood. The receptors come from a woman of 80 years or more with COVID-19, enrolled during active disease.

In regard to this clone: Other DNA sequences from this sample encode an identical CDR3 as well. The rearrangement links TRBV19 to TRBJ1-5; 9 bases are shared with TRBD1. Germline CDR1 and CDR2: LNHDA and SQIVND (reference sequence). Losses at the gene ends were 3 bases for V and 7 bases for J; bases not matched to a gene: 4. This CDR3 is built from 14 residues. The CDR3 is CASSIGTGNQPQHF. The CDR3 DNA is TGTGCCAGTAGTATTGGGACAGGGAACCAGCCCCAGCATTTT.

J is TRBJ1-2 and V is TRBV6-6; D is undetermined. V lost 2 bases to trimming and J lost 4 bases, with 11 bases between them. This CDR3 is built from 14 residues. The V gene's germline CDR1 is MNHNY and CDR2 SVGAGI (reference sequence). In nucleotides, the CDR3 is TGTGCCAGCAGTTACCGAGAGGTACGCTATGGCTACACCTTC. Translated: CASSYREVRYGYTF.

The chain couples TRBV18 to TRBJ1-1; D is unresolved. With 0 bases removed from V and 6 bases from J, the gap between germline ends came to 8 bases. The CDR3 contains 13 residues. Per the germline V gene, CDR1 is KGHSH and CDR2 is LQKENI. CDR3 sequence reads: CASSPPSVSEAFF. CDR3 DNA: TGTGCCAGCTCACCACCTTCGGTGTCTGAAGCTTTCTTT.

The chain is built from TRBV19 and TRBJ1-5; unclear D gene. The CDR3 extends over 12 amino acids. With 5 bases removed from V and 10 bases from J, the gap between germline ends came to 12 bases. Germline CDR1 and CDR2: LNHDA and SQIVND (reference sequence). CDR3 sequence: CASSLPGGPQHF. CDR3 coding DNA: TGTGCCAGTAGTCTGCCGGGTGGCCCCCAGCATTTT.

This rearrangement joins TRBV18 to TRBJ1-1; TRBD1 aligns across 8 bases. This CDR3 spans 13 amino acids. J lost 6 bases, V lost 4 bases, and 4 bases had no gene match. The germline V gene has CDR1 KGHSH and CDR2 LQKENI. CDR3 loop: CASSRTGTAEAFF. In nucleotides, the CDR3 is TGTGCCAGCTCACGGACAGGGACCGCTGAAGCTTTCTTT.

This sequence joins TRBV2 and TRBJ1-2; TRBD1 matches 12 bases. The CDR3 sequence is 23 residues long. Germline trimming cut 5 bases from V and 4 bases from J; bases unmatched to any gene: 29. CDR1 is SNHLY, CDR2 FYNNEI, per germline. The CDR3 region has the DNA TGTGCCAGCAGTCTTACCCCTACCGGGACAGGGGGCTGGGAAGGCGCTTCGGCCTATGGCTACACCTTC. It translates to CASSLTPTGTGGWEGASAYGYTF. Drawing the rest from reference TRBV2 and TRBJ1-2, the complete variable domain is EPEVTQTPSHQVTQMGQEVILRCVPISNHLYFYWYRQILGQKVEFLVSFYNNEISEKSEIFDDQFSVERPDGSNFTLKIRSTKLEDSAMYFCASSLTPTGTGGWEGASAYGYTFGSGTRLTVV.

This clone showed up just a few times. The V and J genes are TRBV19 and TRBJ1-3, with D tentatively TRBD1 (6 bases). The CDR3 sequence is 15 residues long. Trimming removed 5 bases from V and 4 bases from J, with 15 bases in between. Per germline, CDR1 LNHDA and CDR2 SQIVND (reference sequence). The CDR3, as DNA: TGTGCCAGTAGTGTATCCGGGACATCCGGAAACACCATATATTTT. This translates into CASSVSGTSGNTIYF.

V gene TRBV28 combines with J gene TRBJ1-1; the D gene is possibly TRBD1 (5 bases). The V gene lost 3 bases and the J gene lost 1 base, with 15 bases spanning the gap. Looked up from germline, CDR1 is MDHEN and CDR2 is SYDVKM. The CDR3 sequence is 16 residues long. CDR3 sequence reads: CASSFGFGGGNTEAFF. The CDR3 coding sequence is TGTGCCAGCAGTTTTGGATTTGGGGGAGGGAACACTGAAGCTTTCTTT.

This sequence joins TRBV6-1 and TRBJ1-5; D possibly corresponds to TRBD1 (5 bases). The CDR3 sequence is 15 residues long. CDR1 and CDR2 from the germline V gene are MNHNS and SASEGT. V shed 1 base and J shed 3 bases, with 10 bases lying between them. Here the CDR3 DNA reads TGTGCCAGCAGTGAAGGATTGGGGCTCAATCAGCCCCAGCATTTT. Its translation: CASSEGLGLNQPQHF.

The CDR3, as DNA: TGTGCCAGCAGCCTCGCGGGGGTTCCCTACAATGAGCAGTTCTTC. Translated, it gives CASSLAGVPYNEQFF. This chain joins TRBV3-1 (or the pseudogene TRBV3-2) and TRBJ2-1; 7 bases are a match to TRBD2. The CDR3 is made up of 15 amino acids. Looked up from germline, CDR1 is LGHDT and CDR2 is YNNKEL (reference sequence). V shed 4 bases, J shed 2 bases, and the junction held 5 bases outside the gene matches.